The clone carrying this TCR beta chain was seen a few times. The data were obtained in a study of CD8 T cells in Susac syndrome. Random hexamers served to reverse transcribe roughly 0.45 to 1 ug RNA. One entry per CDR3 protein results from TCRdb running MiXCR on the immunoSEQ multiplex PCR reads. The sample yields 160,000 or so distinct CDR3 sequences, about 92% seen once. This CDR3 has 12 residues. Germline values: CDR1 KGHSH, CDR2 LQKENI. V was pared by 3 bases and J by 4 bases, with 6 bases between. The study sequenced TCR beta in blood CD8+ and CD4+ T cells. Negative isolation yielded the CD8+ and CD4+ T cells, while FACS enriched the TEMRA cells.

Sequences were obtained from CD4+ T cells from PBMCs. This clonotype was obtained from a human donor in good health. The chain joins TRBV18 to TRBJ1-1; D uncertain. The CDR3: CASSPMGTEAFF. Here the CDR3 DNA reads TGTGCCAGCTCACCGATGGGCACTGAAGCTTTCTTT.